These 14 T cell receptor beta chains were sequenced from one sample in a study of blood T cell repertoires in COVID-19. TCRdb's table, derived via immunoSEQ multiplex PCR, lists solely in-frame clones and lacks some. The repertoire has 250,000 to 300,000 clones, nearly 90% of them found once; the top ten carry approximately 12%. Sequencing was carried out using peripheral blood. The receptors here all came from a woman in her thirties with COVID-19, enrolled during active disease.

The genes are TRBV5-8 and TRBJ2-5; TRBD2 matches at 8 bases. The CDR3 loop spans 17 amino acids. Germline V gene lookup returns CDR1 SGHTS and CDR2 YDEGEE. With V trimmed by 4 bases and J by 3 bases, 14 bases remained unmatched. CDR3 DNA sequence: TGTGCCAGCAGCCCCCCGGGAGGGGAGGGGTTGGAAGAGACCCAGTACTTC. Translating it yields CASSPPGGEGLEETQYF.

The genes are TRBV3-1 (or the pseudogene TRBV3-2) and TRBJ2-7, with D unresolved. The CDR3 spans 12 residues. Germline assignment: CDR1 LGHDT and CDR2 YNNKEL (reference sequence). Deletions cut 2 bases from V and 4 bases from J, with 6 bases between. The CDR3: CASSQFGYEQYF. Written as DNA, the CDR3 is TGTGCCAGCAGCCAATTCGGGTACGAGCAGTACTTC.

V is TRBV4-1 and J is TRBJ2-1, with D possibly matching TRBD2 (5 bases). In germline, CDR1 is MGHRA, CDR2 YSYEKL. V dropped 0 bases and J dropped 5 bases, with 17 bases sitting between them. The CDR3 totals 17 residues. The CDR3 coding sequence is TGCGCCAGCAGCCAAGAAGAGGGCTGGGGATTTGACAATGAGCAGTTCTTC. Its protein is CASSQEEGWGFDNEQFF.

The chain links TRBV7-7 to TRBJ2-3; 10 nucleotides agree with TRBD1. From germline, CDR1 is SSHAT and CDR2 FNYEAQ (reference sequence). J gave up 4 bases and V 5 bases, and 6 bases lay outside the gene matches. The CDR3 consists of 15 residues. CDR3 loop: CASSPRTGGSDTQYF. CDR3 sequence (DNA): TGTGCCAGCAGCCCAAGGACAGGGGGATCAGATACGCAGTATTTT.

The chain uses TRBV27 and TRBJ2-3, with unresolved D. Germline V gives CDR1 MNHEY, CDR2 SMNVEV (reference sequence). This CDR3 spans 15 amino acids. V shed 0 bases and J shed 1 base, with 8 bases lying between them. DNA for the CDR3: TGTGCCAGCAGTTTATCGGCTAGTCGCACAGATACGCAGTATTTT. Translation gives CASSLSASRTDTQYF.

The chain uses TRBV7-8 and TRBJ2-5; weak D call: TRBD1 (6 bases). The germline CDR1 and CDR2 sequences are SGHVS and FQNEAQ. The CDR3 covers 15 residues. With 5 bases removed from V and 7 bases from J, the gap between germline ends came to 20 bases. CDR3 sequence: CASSPKTGTPVTQYF. CDR3 nucleotide sequence: TGTGCCAGCAGCCCCAAAACCGGGACACCGGTGACCCAGTACTTC.

This clone was seen a single time. V is TRBV7-6 and J is TRBJ1-1; D is undetermined. Germline V gene data show CDR1 as SGHVS and CDR2 as FNYEAQ. The V end was cut by 3 bases, the J end by 6 bases, with 5 bases between. The CDR3 consists of 11 residues. Written as DNA, the CDR3 is TGTGCCAGCAGCTTTTCTCCTGAAGCTTTCTTT. It yields the protein CASSFSPEAFF.

The chain couples TRBV2 to TRBJ2-5; 9 bases match TRBD2. This CDR3 has 16 residues. Per the germline V gene, CDR1 is SNHLY and CDR2 is FYNNEI. V trimming: 6 bases; J trimming: 1 base; junction bases outside the gene matches: 9. The CDR3 is CASRKGAGGLQETQYF. CDR3 bases: TGTGCCAGCAGAAAGGGGGCGGGGGGGCTCCAAGAGACCCAGTACTTC. The full variable domain, in which reference TRBV2 and TRBJ2-5 provide the parts outside the CDR3, is EPEVTQTPSHQVTQMGQEVILRCVPISNHLYFYWYRQILGQKVEFLVSFYNNEISEKSEIFDDQFSVERPDGSNFTLKIRSTKLEDSAMYFCASRKGAGGLQETQYFGPGTRLLVL.

V and J are TRBV18 and TRBJ1-2; D call uncertain. V shed 3 bases and J shed 2 bases, with 16 bases lying between them. CDR3 size: 16 residues. Germline CDR1 is KGHSH and CDR2 is LQKENI. This CDR3 is CASSPQQESFNYGYTF. Written as DNA, the CDR3 is TGTGCCAGCTCACCTCAGCAGGAATCATTCAACTATGGCTACACCTTC.

This clone was seen only once. The chain combines TRBV19 with TRBJ1-1, with 9 bases aligning to TRBD1. CDR1 and CDR2 (germline): LNHDA, SQIVND (reference sequence). J lost 10 bases, V lost 6 bases, and 12 bases had no gene match. There are 14 residues in the CDR3. The DNA for the CDR3 is TGTGCCAGTAGCCACGGGACAGGGCGGATGGGAGCTTTCTTT. Translating it yields CASSHGTGRMGAFF.

This chain uses TRBV19 with TRBJ1-1, with D perhaps matching TRBD1 (5 bases). This CDR3 contains 14 residues. Trimming removed 7 bases from V and 0 bases from J, with 12 bases in between. Per the germline V gene, CDR1 is LNHDA and CDR2 is SQIVND (reference sequence). CDR3 residues: CASKTDWMNTEAFF. DNA for the CDR3: TGTGCCAGTAAGACAGATTGGATGAACACTGAAGCTTTCTTT.

V is TRBV5-1 and J is TRBJ2-2, with TRBD1 identical over 9 bases. The germline V gene has CDR1 SGHRS and CDR2 YFSETQ. With V trimmed by 7 bases and J by 4 bases, 8 bases remained unmatched. The CDR3 is made up of 15 amino acids. The CDR3 is CASSPSTGGTGELFF. CDR3 DNA: TGCGCCAGCTCACCTTCGACAGGGGGCACCGGGGAGCTGTTTTTT.

J is TRBJ2-1 and V is TRBV20-1; 8 bases are a match to TRBD2. Germline loops: CDR1 DFQATT, CDR2 SNEGSKA (reference sequence). Trimming cost V 5 bases and J 8 bases; bases outside gene matches: 2. CDR3 length: 11 amino acids. The CDR3 loop is CSAPGRDEQFF. The DNA of the CDR3 is TGCAGTGCTCCCGGGAGGGATGAGCAGTTCTTC.

The genes are TRBV2 and TRBJ1-2; tentative D call: TRBD1 (5 bases). V shed 1 base and J shed 3 bases, with 12 bases lying between them. This CDR3 has 15 amino acids. CDR1 SNHLY and CDR2 FYNNEI come from the germline V gene. CDR3 residues: CASSEGRGDYYGYTF. The CDR3 DNA follows: TGTGCCAGCAGTGAAGGGCGGGGCGACTACTATGGCTACACCTTC.